A single sample gave rise to the 23 T cell receptor beta chains below, sequenced in a study of cytomegalovirus exposure and HLA in healthy donors. Clones were sequenced by immunoSEQ multiplex PCR, and TCRdb holds only the in-frame ones, with some missing. Altogether about 240,000 clones are present, approximately 83% being singletons, with the ten largest covering 1% to 1.5%. Sample: PBMCs. The source is a woman aged 25 to 39 in good health and CMV-seropositive.

The rearrangement links TRBV6-1 to TRBJ2-7; D may be TRBD1 (5 bases). Germline-derived CDR1 and CDR2 are MNHNS and SASEGT. This CDR3 has 15 residues. The ends were cut back, 4 bases at V and 1 base at J, with 14 bases in the middle. The CDR3 spells CASSAPRGTSYEQYF. Here the CDR3 DNA reads TGTGCCAGCAGTGCGCCTAGGGGTACTTCCTACGAGCAGTACTTC.

The chain employs TRBV5-1 and TRBJ2-7, with 8 bases that match TRBD1. The CDR3 loop spans 15 amino acids. Germline V gives CDR1 SGHRS, CDR2 YFSETQ. Losses at the gene ends were 0 bases for V and 2 bases for J; bases not matched to a gene: 4. The CDR3, as DNA: TGCGCCAGCAGCTTGGACAGGGGGGCCCCCTACGAGCAGTACTTC. It yields the protein CASSLDRGAPYEQYF.

The chain recombines TRBV7-9 with TRBJ2-2; maybe TRBD2 (6 bases). V lost 5 bases, J lost 6 bases, and 19 bases lay in between. Germline V gene lookup returns CDR1 SEHNR and CDR2 FQNEAQ (reference sequence). CDR3 length: 16 residues. The CDR3 here is CASSLLGGTYSGELFF. The CDR3 bases are TGTGCCAGCAGCCTATTAGGAGGGACGTACTCCGGGGAGCTGTTTTTT.

The chain employs TRBV15 and TRBJ1-2; D gene uncertain. CDR1 and CDR2 (germline): LNHNV, YYDKDF (reference sequence). Trimming pared 3 bases from V and 3 bases from J, leaving 8 bases between. CDR3 size: 13 residues. CDR3 DNA: TGTGCCACCAGCAGCACAAGTTACTATGGCTACACCTTC. Residues: CATSSTSYYGYTF.

The chain uses TRBV5-6 and TRBJ2-3; TRBD2 matches at 10 bases. Per germline, CDR1 SGHDT and CDR2 YYEEEE. With V trimmed by 4 bases and J by 1 base, 3 bases remained unmatched. This CDR3 has 15 residues. CDR3 loop: CASSRTSGGTDTQYF. DNA of the CDR3: TGTGCCAGCAGCAGGACTAGCGGTGGCACAGATACGCAGTATTTT.

The chain couples TRBV2 to TRBJ1-2; no definite D call. The CDR3 contains 15 residues. Trimming took off 1 base at V and 4 bases at J, with 13 bases between the two ends. Germline assignment: CDR1 SNHLY and CDR2 FYNNEI. CDR3 nucleotides: TGTGCCAGCAGTGAAGTGCGCGTGTCCGTCTATGGCTACACCTTC. Amino acids: CASSEVRVSVYGYTF. Supplemented by reference TRBV2 and TRBJ1-2, the full variable domain reads EPEVTQTPSHQVTQMGQEVILRCVPISNHLYFYWYRQILGQKVEFLVSFYNNEISEKSEIFDDQFSVERPDGSNFTLKIRSTKLEDSAMYFCASSEVRVSVYGYTFGSGTRLTVV.

In DNA form, the CDR3 reads TGTGCCAGCGAGGGACAGGACGGCTACGAGCAGTACTTC. This encodes CASEGQDGYEQYF. V and J are TRBV5-8 and TRBJ2-5; 8 nucleotides match TRBD1. The DNA end is a closer match to TRBJ2-7, so the J assignment may be wrong. This CDR3 is 13 amino acids long. From germline, CDR1 is SGHTS and CDR2 YDEGEE.

This clone was recorded once. The chain has TRBV11-3 and TRBJ1-1; tentative D call: TRBD1 (5 bases). CDR1 and CDR2 from the germline V gene are SGHNT and YENEEA. The CDR3 runs to 13 residues. Trimming left V 3 bases short and J 1 base short, with 6 bases between. The CDR3 sequence is CASSFQGNTEAFF. The CDR3 coding sequence is TGTGCCAGCAGCTTCCAGGGGAACACTGAAGCTTTCTTT.

The V call is TRBV15, the J call TRBJ2-7; D is unresolved. There are 15 residues in the CDR3. In germline, CDR1 is LNHNV, CDR2 YYDKDF (reference sequence). V lost 5 bases, J lost 2 bases, and 16 bases lay in between. This CDR3 reads CATSRSFGSTYEQYF. The DNA of the CDR3 is TGTGCCACCAGCCGCAGTTTCGGGTCTACCTACGAGCAGTACTTC.

The rearrangement joins TRBV15 to TRBJ2-7, with D unclear. The germline gives CDR1 LNHNV, CDR2 YYDKDF (reference sequence). Deletions cut 2 bases from V and 2 bases from J, with 13 bases between. The length of the CDR3 is 15 residues. CDR3 amino acids: CATSRPWQAPYEQYF. The CDR3 DNA reads TGTGCCACCAGCAGACCATGGCAGGCACCCTACGAGCAGTACTTC.

The V and J genes are TRBV7-6 and TRBJ1-5; D is possibly TRBD1 (5 bases). CDR1 and CDR2 from the germline V gene are SGHVS and FNYEAQ. This CDR3 contains 15 residues. V was pared by 5 bases and J by 0 bases, with 11 bases between. In DNA form, the CDR3 reads TGTGCCAGCAGCCGCGACAGAAATAGCAATCAGCCCCAGCATTTT. Protein: CASSRDRNSNQPQHF.

The genes are TRBV27 and TRBJ2-7; a weak D match, TRBD2 (5 bases). Germline CDR1 reads MNHEY; CDR2 reads SMNVEV (reference sequence). V was clipped by 8 bases and J by 3 bases, with 20 bases between them. The CDR3 runs 15 residues. The CDR3 here is CASRMISVGVYEQYF. CDR3 bases: TGTGCCAGCCGAATGATTAGCGTTGGCGTCTACGAGCAGTACTTC.

The chain uses TRBV7-6 and TRBJ1-1; D is ambiguous. The V end was cut by 6 bases, the J end by 2 bases, with 16 bases between. Germline V gene data show CDR1 as SGHVS and CDR2 as FNYEAQ. This CDR3 has 15 residues. Written as DNA, the CDR3 is TGTGCCAGCAGTCCCCACAGAGGGCCCAACACTGAAGCTTTCTTT. Amino acid sequence: CASSPHRGPNTEAFF. The whole variable domain, remainder taken from reference TRBV7-6 and TRBJ1-1, is GAGVSQSPRYKVTKRGQDVALRCDPISGHVSLYWYRQALGQGPEFLTYFNYEAQQDKSGLPNDRFSAERPEGSISTLTIQRTEQRDSAMYRCASSPHRGPNTEAFFGQGTRLTVV.

The chain has TRBV27 and TRBJ1-4; 9 bases are a match to TRBD1. J was trimmed by 3 bases and V by 5 bases; bases with no gene match: 4. Germline CDR1 MNHEY, CDR2 SMNVEV (reference sequence). This CDR3 spans 15 amino acids. CDR3 DNA sequence: TGTGCCAGCAGTAGGGACAGGGCAGCTAATGAAAAACTGTTTTTT. Its protein is CASSRDRAANEKLFF.

The chain employs TRBV28 and TRBJ2-3; 7 nucleotides line up with TRBD1. With 8 bases clipped from V and 1 base from J, the junction kept 9 bases outside the gene matches. This CDR3 comprises 15 residues. Germline-derived CDR1 and CDR2 are MDHEN and SYDVKM. CDR3 in DNA: TGTGCCAGCCCTACCGGGACAGTCGGCACAGATACGCAGTATTTT. Its translation: CASPTGTVGTDTQYF. The complete variable domain, with remaining parts taken from reference TRBV28 and TRBJ2-3, reads DVKVTQSSRYLVKRTGEKVFLECVQDMDHENMFWYRQDPGLGLRLIYFSYDVKMKEKGDIPEGYSVSREKKERFSLILESASTNQTSMYLCASPTGTVGTDTQYFGPGTRLTVL.

This clone was found once. This chain uses TRBV6-6 with TRBJ1-2; D might be TRBD1 (5 bases). V lost 6 bases and J lost 6, with 17 bases in between. The CDR3 is made up of 14 amino acids. Germline CDR1 and CDR2: MNHNY and SVGAGI (reference sequence). The CDR3 spells CASSFWGDSDGYTF. CDR3 in DNA: TGTGCCAGCAGCTTCTGGGGGGACTCCGATGGCTACACCTTC.

The V and J genes are TRBV18 and TRBJ2-4; 7 nucleotides agree with TRBD1. The J segment lost 1 base and the V segment lost 3 bases, leaving 9 bases of the junction unmatched. The V gene's germline CDR1 is KGHSH and CDR2 LQKENI. The CDR3 is made up of 17 amino acids. CDR3 nucleotides: TGTGCCAGCTCACCCCGGGACAGTCCAGGGGCCAAAAACATTCAGTACTTC. Translating it yields CASSPRDSPGAKNIQYF.

This sequence joins TRBV7-9 and TRBJ1-5; 8 bases agree with TRBD1. The germline gives CDR1 SEHNR, CDR2 FQNEAQ (reference sequence). CDR3 length: 17 amino acids. J was trimmed by 5 bases and V by 2 bases; bases with no gene match: 11. CDR3 in amino acids: CASSLLGSVQGDQPQHF. The CDR3 nucleotides are TGTGCCAGCAGCTTATTGGGGAGTGTACAGGGGGATCAGCCCCAGCATTTT.

The rearrangement uses TRBV2 and TRBJ2-5, with D possibly being TRBD2 (5 bases). V lost 8 bases and J 3 bases, leaving 19 bases between the germline ends. The CDR3 runs to 15 residues. Germline-derived CDR1 and CDR2 are SNHLY and FYNNEI. The chain's CDR3 is CASLPGLALEETQYF. The CDR3 DNA is TGTGCCAGCCTTCCTGGGCTAGCTCTAGAAGAGACCCAGTACTTC.

The chain recombines TRBV11-3 with TRBJ2-1; TRBD1 is a possible D gene (5 bases). V was shortened by 1 base and J by 9 bases, with 7 bases between the two germline ends. Germline V gene sequence: CDR1 SGHNT, CDR2 YENEEA. The CDR3 runs 12 residues. DNA of the CDR3: TGTGCCAGCAGCTTAGGACAGACTGAGCAGTTCTTC. Its translation: CASSLGQTEQFF. Drawing the rest from reference TRBV11-3 and TRBJ2-1, the complete variable domain is EAGVVQSPRYKIIEKKQPVAFWCNPISGHNTLYWYLQNLGQGPELLIRYENEEAVDDSQLPKDRFSAERLKGVDSTLKIQPAELGDSAVYLCASSLGQTEQFFGPGTRLTVL.

The chain recombines TRBV2 with TRBJ1-1; a possible D gene is TRBD1 (6 bases). The CDR3 has 13 residues. Trimming took off 4 bases at V and 6 bases at J, with 12 bases between the two ends. Germline V gene data show CDR1 as SNHLY and CDR2 as FYNNEI. The CDR3 DNA reads as TGTGCCAGCAGTGGGGGGCTAGGGGCTGAAGCTTTCTTT. The encoded protein is CASSGGLGAEAFF.

The chain employs TRBV6-1 and TRBJ2-7; no clear D. The V gene's germline CDR1 is MNHNS and CDR2 SASEGT. Trimming shortened V by 6 bases and J by 4 bases, and 10 bases separated the two germline ends. The CDR3 totals 12 residues. The CDR3 DNA reads as TGTGCCAGCAGAAAGAGCGAGTACGAGCAGTACTTC. Residues: CASRKSEYEQYF.

This sequence joins TRBV9 and TRBJ2-3; TRBD2 aligns across 12 bases. The CDR3 extends over 16 amino acids. Germline V gene data show CDR1 as SGDLS and CDR2 as YYNGEE. V lost 3 bases and J lost 5; bases outside the gene matches: 7. The CDR3 sequence is CASSASLAGGEDTQYF. CDR3 sequence (DNA): TGTGCCAGCAGCGCTAGTCTAGCGGGAGGGGAAGATACGCAGTATTTT.